This T cell receptor beta chain is drawn from a study of early T cells in non-severe SARS-CoV-2 infection. Study-level findings and limits: VDJdb matching, biased toward anti-spike CD8 responses, missed private and CD4 specificities.

This clonotype has at least ten counts. The antigen is not known. CDR3 length: 12 residues. Trimming removed 1 base from V and 8 bases from J, with 6 bases in between. CDR1 is SEHNR, CDR2 FQNEAQ, per germline (reference sequence). The TCR library protocol attached unique molecular identifiers to the individual cDNA molecules. TCRdb re-called the 5' RACE reads through MiXCR, storing one row per CDR3 protein. This table holds roughly 33,000 distinct CDR3 sequences, about 4.7% found once. The clonotype comes from an adult who was a healthcare worker with PCR-confirmed SARS-CoV-2 infection or an uninfected control (not recorded which). This chain links TRBV7-9 with TRBJ2-1; D not certain. Sequences were obtained from whole blood. The CDR3 region is CASSLGVYEQFF. The CDR3 coding sequence is TGTGCCAGCAGCTTAGGAGTCTATGAGCAGTTCTTC.